The 21 T cell receptor beta chains listed next were all sequenced from one sample in a study of blood T cell repertoires in COVID-19. Assay used: immunoSEQ multiplex PCR; TCRdb lists only in-frame clones, some missing. Of 200,000 to 250,000 clones in the sample, approximately 80% were seen once. The specimen was PBMCs or T cells enriched from blood (not recorded which). The receptors were gathered from a man between 60 and 75 years old who had recovered from COVID-19.

This CDR3 is CASSLAGTATYEQYF. For the CDR3, the DNA is TGTGCCAGCAGCTTAGCCGGGACAGCCACCTACGAGCAGTACTTC. V usage is TRBV7-2 and J usage is TRBJ2-7; 7 bases match TRBD1. The CDR3 extends over 15 amino acids. Germline trimming cut 0 bases from V and 2 bases from J; bases unmatched to any gene: 4. CDR1 and CDR2 (germline): SGHTA, FQGNSA.

The V and J genes are TRBV19 and TRBJ1-5; D possibly corresponds to TRBD1 (6 bases). The V end was cut by 5 bases, the J end by 3 bases, with 17 bases between. This CDR3 region has 16 residues. The germline gives CDR1 LNHDA, CDR2 SQIVND (reference sequence). The CDR3 reads CASSARTVEYNQPQHF. DNA for the CDR3: TGTGCCAGTAGTGCCCGGACAGTAGAATACAATCAGCCCCAGCATTTT.

This clone was seen a handful of times. DNA of the CDR3: TGCGCCAGCAGCTTGAGAGTGGCAGGGGCTGATGGCTACACCTTC. Its protein is CASSLRVAGADGYTF. V and J are TRBV5-1 and TRBJ1-2, with D possibly matching TRBD1 (6 bases). The CDR3 sequence is 15 residues long. Trimming removed 1 base from V and 6 bases from J, with 16 bases in between. Germline V lookup: CDR1 SGHRS, CDR2 YFSETQ.

In the case of this clone: A junction boundary mismatches the germline segment, possibly from a read error. V and J are TRBV7-7 and TRBJ2-5, with 15 positions matching TRBD2. This CDR3 is built from 16 residues. Per the germline V gene, CDR1 is SSHAT and CDR2 is FNYEAQ (reference sequence). The chain's CDR3 is CASSPGLAGGGETQYF. CDR3 in DNA: TGTGCTAGCAGCCCGGGACTAGCGGGGGGAGGAGAGACCCAGTACTTC.

The chain uses TRBV4-2 and TRBJ2-3; TRBD2 matches 9 bases. Germline assignment: CDR1 LGHNA and CDR2 YNFKEQ. This CDR3 has 16 amino acids. V was pared by 1 base and J by 3 bases, with 5 bases of the junction left unmatched. CDR3 amino acids: CASSQGRGGRTDTQYF. The CDR3 DNA follows: TGTGCCAGCAGCCAAGGGCGGGGGGGCCGGACAGATACGCAGTATTTT.

The chain links TRBV24-1 to TRBJ2-3; 8 nucleotides line up with TRBD1. Germline V gives CDR1 KGHDR, CDR2 SFDVKD. This CDR3 contains 15 residues. V was pared by 4 bases and J by 1 base, with 3 bases of the junction left unmatched. In DNA, the CDR3 is TGTGCCACCAGTGACCCGACAGGGGGCACAGATACGCAGTATTTT. It codes for CATSDPTGGTDTQYF.

The chain links TRBV5-1 to TRBJ2-3; TRBD2 matches at 10 bases. Per the germline V gene, CDR1 is SGHRS and CDR2 is YFSETQ. The V and J ends lost 0 bases and 6 bases, in that order; junction bases with no gene match: 10. The CDR3 runs 17 residues. The CDR3 DNA is TGCGCCAGCAGCTTGGGGCTAGCGGGGGCCTTAGTGGATACGCAGTATTTT. Amino acids: CASSLGLAGALVDTQYF. Full variable domain (outside the CDR3, taken from reference TRBV5-1 and TRBJ2-3): KAGVTQTPRYLIKTRGQQVTLSCSPISGHRSVSWYQQTPGQGLQFLFEYFSETQRNKGNFPGRFSGRQFSNSRSEMNVSTLELGDSALYLCASSLGLAGALVDTQYFGPGTRLTVL.

This clone was counted once. The chain recombines TRBV7-2 with TRBJ1-2; 9 positions agree with TRBD1. V gave up 1 base and J gave up 4 bases; unmatched junction bases: 1. Germline CDR1 SGHTA, CDR2 FQGNSA. The CDR3 has 14 amino acids. The CDR3 sequence: CASSLVQGAYGYTF. Here the CDR3 DNA reads TGTGCCAGCAGCTTAGTACAGGGGGCCTATGGCTACACCTTC.

This chain links TRBV5-5 with TRBJ1-4; TRBD1 matches 7 bases. In germline, CDR1 is SGHKS, CDR2 YYEKEE (reference sequence). Losses at the gene ends were 0 bases for V and 7 bases for J; bases not matched to a gene: 6. The length of the CDR3 is 15 residues. CDR3 coding DNA: TGTGCCAGCAGCTTGGAGGGGGCGCGGGGTGAAAAACTGTTTTTT. This translates into CASSLEGARGEKLFF.

The chain recombines TRBV7-2 with TRBJ1-4; D is ambiguous. V gave up 5 bases and J gave up 0 bases, with 10 bases separating them. Germline V gene sequence: CDR1 SGHTA, CDR2 FQGNSA. The CDR3 is 15 amino acids. The CDR3 region has the DNA TGTGCCAGCAGCCCCTTCGGGGCAACTAATGAAAAACTGTTTTTT. Its protein product is CASSPFGATNEKLFF.

The rearrangement links TRBV3-1 (or the pseudogene TRBV3-2) to TRBJ2-3; 10 nucleotides align to TRBD2. J was trimmed by 5 bases and V by 2 bases; bases with no gene match: 13. This CDR3 is built from 18 residues. From germline, CDR1 is LGHDT and CDR2 YNNKEL (reference sequence). This chain's CDR3 is CASSQREPKRGGLDTQYF. The CDR3 region has the DNA TGTGCCAGCAGCCAACGCGAACCAAAGCGGGGGGGCTTAGATACGCAGTATTTT.

The V and J genes are TRBV24-1 and TRBJ2-3; 8 positions match TRBD1. This CDR3 spans 16 amino acids. In germline, CDR1 is KGHDR, CDR2 SFDVKD. With V trimmed by 4 bases and J by 4 bases, 9 bases remained unmatched. CDR3 sequence: CATSDHRGVGSDTQYF. The CDR3 region has the DNA TGTGCCACCAGTGACCACAGGGGGGTCGGGTCAGATACGCAGTATTTT.

The chain couples TRBV18 to TRBJ2-1; no clear D gene. Germline CDR1 KGHSH, CDR2 LQKENI. This CDR3 region has 14 residues. V was cut by 4 bases and J by 5 bases, with 12 bases left in between. The CDR3 sequence is CASSLTLRDNEQFF. CDR3 bases: TGTGCCAGCTCACTCACTCTCCGGGACAATGAGCAGTTCTTC. Full variable domain (outside the CDR3, taken from reference TRBV18 and TRBJ2-1): NAGVMQNPRHLVRRRGQEARLRCSPMKGHSHVYWYRQLPEEGLKFMVYLQKENIIDESGMPKERFSAEFPKEGPSILRIQQVVRGDSAAYFCASSLTLRDNEQFFGPGTRLTVL.

V is TRBV7-9 and J is TRBJ2-5, with D perhaps TRBD1 (7 bases). This CDR3 comprises 17 residues. V shed 5 bases and J shed 1 base, with 20 bases lying between them. CDR1 is SEHNR, CDR2 FQNEAQ, per germline (reference sequence). CDR3 amino acids: CASSRAAGTATQETQYF. DNA for the CDR3: TGTGCCAGCAGCCGCGCGGCGGGGACAGCTACCCAAGAGACCCAGTACTTC.

V is TRBV5-1 and J is TRBJ1-6, with TRBD1 identical over 8 bases. The J segment lost 6 bases and the V segment lost 4 bases, leaving 6 bases of the junction unmatched. CDR1 is SGHRS and CDR2 is YFSETQ in the germline V gene. This CDR3 is built from 15 residues. Written as DNA, the CDR3 is TGCGCCAGCAGCCTCGGACAGGGCCGTAATTCACCCCTCCACTTT. Encoded protein: CASSLGQGRNSPLHF.

In this sample, this clone turned up once. The V call is TRBV18, the J call TRBJ1-1; D unresolved. Germline assignment: CDR1 KGHSH and CDR2 LQKENI. The CDR3 is made up of 11 amino acids. V was trimmed by 5 bases and J by 5 bases, leaving 6 bases between them. The chain's CDR3 is CASSGETEAFF. The CDR3 DNA follows: TGTGCCAGCTCAGGAGAAACTGAAGCTTTCTTT.

The chain uses TRBV5-8 and TRBJ2-1; 7 nucleotides align to TRBD2. V lost 3 bases to trimming and J lost 2 bases; unmatched junction nucleotides: 5. This CDR3 is built from 15 residues. Germline V gene lookup returns CDR1 SGHTS and CDR2 YDEGEE. The CDR3 spells CASSWEGGTYNEQFF. CDR3 bases: TGTGCCAGCAGCTGGGAGGGAGGGACCTACAATGAGCAGTTCTTC. The full variable domain, rest sourced from reference TRBV5-8 and TRBJ2-1, is EAGVTQSPTHLIKTRGQQATLRCSPISGHTSVYWYQQALGLGLQFLLWYDEGEERNRGNFPPRFSGRQFPNYSSELNVNALELEDSALYLCASSWEGGTYNEQFFGPGTRLTVL.

The CDR3 loop reads CASSEGRGGSYEQYF. The CDR3 region has the DNA TGCGCCAGCAGTGAGGGCAGGGGAGGGTCCTACGAGCAGTACTTC. This chain connects TRBV10-1 to TRBJ2-7, with D perhaps matching TRBD2 (7 bases). The germline V gene has CDR1 WNHNN and CDR2 SYGVQD (reference sequence). Between the trimmed V and J ends, which lost 2 bases and 1 base, there was a span of 12 bases. This CDR3 spans 15 amino acids.

The gene calls are TRBV19 and TRBJ2-3; D not certain. The germline CDR1 and CDR2 sequences are LNHDA and SQIVND (reference sequence). The ends were cut back, 4 bases at V and 3 bases at J, with 14 bases in the middle. This CDR3 is 15 amino acids long. CDR3 sequence reads: CASSSQAAWTDTQYF. In nucleotides, the CDR3 is TGTGCCAGTAGTAGCCAGGCTGCGTGGACAGATACGCAGTATTTT.

J is TRBJ1-2 and V is TRBV10-3; 11 nucleotides match TRBD1. The germline V gene encodes CDR1 ENHRY and CDR2 SYGVKD. Unmatched junction bases numbered 8, after V lost 3 bases and J lost 8 bases. The CDR3 runs 15 residues. The CDR3 DNA sequence: TGTGCCATCAGTGAAGGAGGACAGGGGGCGCAAGGCTACACCTTC. This gives the protein CAISEGGQGAQGYTF.

The chain uses TRBV5-1 and TRBJ2-1; D unclear. The CDR3 has 16 amino acids. The germline CDR1 and CDR2 sequences are SGHRS and YFSETQ. Trimming took 0 bases from V and 8 from J, leaving 18 bases between them. CDR3 region: CASSLDPVRSFYEQFF. Written as DNA, the CDR3 is TGCGCCAGCAGCTTGGACCCCGTGAGGAGTTTTTATGAGCAGTTCTTC. The whole variable domain, filled in from reference TRBV5-1 and TRBJ2-1, reads KAGVTQTPRYLIKTRGQQVTLSCSPISGHRSVSWYQQTPGQGLQFLFEYFSETQRNKGNFPGRFSGRQFSNSRSEMNVSTLELGDSALYLCASSLDPVRSFYEQFFGPGTRLTVL.